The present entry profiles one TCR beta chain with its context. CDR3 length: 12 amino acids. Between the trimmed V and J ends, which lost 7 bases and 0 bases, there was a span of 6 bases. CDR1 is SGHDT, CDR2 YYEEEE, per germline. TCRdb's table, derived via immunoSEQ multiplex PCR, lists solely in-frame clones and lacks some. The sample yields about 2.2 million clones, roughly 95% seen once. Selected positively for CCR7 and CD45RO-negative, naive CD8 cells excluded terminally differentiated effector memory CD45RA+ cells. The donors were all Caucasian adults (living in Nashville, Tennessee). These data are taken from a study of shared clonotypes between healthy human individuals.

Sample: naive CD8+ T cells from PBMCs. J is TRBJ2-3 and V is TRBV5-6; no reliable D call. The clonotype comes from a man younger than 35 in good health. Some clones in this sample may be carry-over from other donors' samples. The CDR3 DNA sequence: TGTGCCAGCGGGATTAGCACAGATACGCAGTATTTT. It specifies CASGISTDTQYF.